Listed here are 4 T cell receptor beta chains from one sample, sequenced in a study of blood T cell repertoires in COVID-19. Clones were sequenced by immunoSEQ multiplex PCR, and TCRdb holds only the in-frame ones, with some missing. The repertoire has approximately 110,000 clones, under 80% of them found once; the top ten carry 20% to 25%. Material for sequencing was peripheral blood. The receptors shown here come from an older man with active or convalescent COVID-19.

The V and J genes are TRBV6-4 and TRBJ2-1, with D perhaps matching TRBD2 (5 bases). Germline-derived CDR1 and CDR2 are MRHNA and SNTAGT. V was cut by 0 bases and J by 4 bases, with 13 bases left in between. The CDR3 contains 16 residues. The CDR3 DNA is TGTGCCAGCAGTGACTCGACGCGGGCGCTGTACAATGAGCAGTTCTTC. Translated, it gives CASSDSTRALYNEQFF.

The chain joins TRBV11-1 to TRBJ2-6, with 7 nucleotides matching TRBD1. Trimming cost V 5 bases and J 2 bases; bases outside gene matches: 3. The germline V gene has CDR1 SGHAT and CDR2 FQDESV (reference sequence). The CDR3 runs to 15 residues. In DNA, the CDR3 is TGTGCCAGCAGCCCGACAGGGACTGGGGCCAACGTCCTGACTTTC. This encodes CASSPTGTGANVLTF.

The V call is TRBV10-2, the J call TRBJ2-7; TRBD2 agrees at 7 bases. V lost 4 bases to trimming and J lost 3 bases; unmatched junction nucleotides: 3. Germline CDR1 reads WSHSY; CDR2 reads SAAADI. There are 13 residues in the CDR3. The CDR3 loop reads CASSVGGSYEQYF. The CDR3 DNA follows: TGCGCCAGCAGTGTCGGCGGGAGCTACGAGCAGTACTTC.

Worth noting for this clone: The junction shows a germline mismatch at one end, possibly a read error. This chain links TRBV2 with TRBJ1-4; D gene ambiguous. This CDR3 has 14 amino acids. The germline CDR1 and CDR2 sequences are SNHLY and FYNNEI. CDR3 region: CASSEISWQALSGF. The CDR3 DNA reads as TGTGCCAGCAGTGAGATTTCTTGGCAGGCCCTTTCCGGTTTT. Full variable domain (missing parts from reference TRBV2 and TRBJ1-4): EPEVTQTPSHQVTQMGQEVILRCVPISNHLYFYWYRQILGQKVEFLVSFYNNEISEKSEIFDDQFSVERPDGSNFTLKIRSTKLEDSAMYFCASSEISWQALSGFGSGTQLSVL.